This TCR beta chain was profiled in a study of T cells in Graves' hyperthyroidism and ophthalmopathy. Regarding the study as a whole: Ophthalmopathy and stable hyperthyroidism were told apart by a 13 V-J model.

RNA transcripts served as the template for amplifying TCR beta CDR3 regions. Researchers ran a first-round RT-PCR on the TCR CDR3 using the HTBI primer set. TCRdb fed the multiplex PCR reads into MiXCR, producing one record per CDR3 protein. The sample lists some 550,000 distinct CDR3 sequences; less than 25% were seen once. This clonotype appeared a few times. Its antigen is not identified. The CDR3 is made up of 15 amino acids. V gave up 3 bases and J gave up 4 bases; unmatched junction bases: 6. CDR1 is MGHRA, CDR2 YSYEKL, per germline. Stable Graves' hyperthyroidism meant no ophthalmopathy progression within 18 months. Diagnostic decisions used clinical symptoms, serum thyroxine and TRAb, thyroid ultrasound and orbital computed tomography.

The receptor was isolated from a young man with Graves' hyperthyroidism. The rearrangement joins TRBV4-1 to TRBJ2-5, with 9 bases that match TRBD1. Sequences were obtained from blood. The CDR3 here is CASSQAQGASETQYF. DNA for the CDR3: TGCGCCAGCAGCCAGGCACAGGGGGCCTCAGAGACCCAGTACTTC.